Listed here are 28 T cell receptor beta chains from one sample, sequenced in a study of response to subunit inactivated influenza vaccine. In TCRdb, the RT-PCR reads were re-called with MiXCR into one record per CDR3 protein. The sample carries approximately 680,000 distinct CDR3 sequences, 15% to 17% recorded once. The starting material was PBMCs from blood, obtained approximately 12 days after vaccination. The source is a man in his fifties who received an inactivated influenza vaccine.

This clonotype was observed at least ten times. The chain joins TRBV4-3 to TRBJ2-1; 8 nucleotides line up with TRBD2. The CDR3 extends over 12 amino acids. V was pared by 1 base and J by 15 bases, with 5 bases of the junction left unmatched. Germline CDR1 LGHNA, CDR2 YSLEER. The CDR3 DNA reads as TGCGCCAGCAGCCAAGCCAGCGGGAGTCGGTTCTTC. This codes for CASSQASGSRFF.

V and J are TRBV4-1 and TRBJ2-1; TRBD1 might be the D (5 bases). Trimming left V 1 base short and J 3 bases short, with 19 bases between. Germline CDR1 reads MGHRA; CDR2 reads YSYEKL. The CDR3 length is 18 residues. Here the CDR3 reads CASSQAPPYGQGYNEQFF. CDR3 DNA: TGCGCCAGCAGCCAAGCCCCTCCTTACGGTCAGGGCTACAATGAGCAGTTCTTC.

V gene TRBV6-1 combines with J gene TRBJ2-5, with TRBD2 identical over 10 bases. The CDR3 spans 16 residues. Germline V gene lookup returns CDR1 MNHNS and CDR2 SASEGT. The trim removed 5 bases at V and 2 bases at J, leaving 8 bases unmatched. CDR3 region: CASSPKTSGSQETQYF. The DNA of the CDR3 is TGTGCCAGCAGTCCGAAGACTAGCGGGTCGCAAGAGACCCAGTACTTC.

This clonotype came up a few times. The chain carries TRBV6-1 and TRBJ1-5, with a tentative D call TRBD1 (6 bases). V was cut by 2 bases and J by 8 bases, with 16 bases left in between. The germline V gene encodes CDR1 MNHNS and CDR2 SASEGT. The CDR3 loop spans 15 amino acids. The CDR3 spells CASSESRGAREPQHF. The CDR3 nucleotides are TGTGCCAGCAGTGAATCGAGGGGGGCCAGGGAGCCCCAGCATTTT.

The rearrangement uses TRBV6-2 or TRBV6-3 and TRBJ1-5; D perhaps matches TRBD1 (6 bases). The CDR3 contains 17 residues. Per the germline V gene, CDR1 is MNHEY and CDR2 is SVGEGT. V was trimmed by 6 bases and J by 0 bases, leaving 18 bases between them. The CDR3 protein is CASSPVDSYDSNQPQHF. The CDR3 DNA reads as TGTGCCAGCAGCCCCGTGGACAGTTACGATAGCAATCAGCCCCAGCATTTT.

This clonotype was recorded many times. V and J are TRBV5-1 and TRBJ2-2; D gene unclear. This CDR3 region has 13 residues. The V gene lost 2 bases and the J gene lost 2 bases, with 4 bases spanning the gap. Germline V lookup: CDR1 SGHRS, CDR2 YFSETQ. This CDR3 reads CASSFGNTGELFF. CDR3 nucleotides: TGCGCCAGCAGCTTCGGTAACACCGGGGAGCTGTTTTTT.

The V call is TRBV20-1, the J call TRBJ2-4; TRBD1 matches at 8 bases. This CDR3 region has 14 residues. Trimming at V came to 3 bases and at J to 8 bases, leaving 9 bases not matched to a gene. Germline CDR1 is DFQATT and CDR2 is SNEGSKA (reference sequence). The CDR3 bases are TGCAGTGCTAGGACAGGGGAGGCCGCAGACATTCAGTACTTC. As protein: CSARTGEAADIQYF.

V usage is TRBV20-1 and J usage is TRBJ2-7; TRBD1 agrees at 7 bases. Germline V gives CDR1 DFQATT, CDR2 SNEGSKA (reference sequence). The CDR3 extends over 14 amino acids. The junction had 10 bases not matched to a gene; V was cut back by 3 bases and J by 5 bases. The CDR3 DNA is TGCAGTGCTAGGCCCCCCGACAGGGCCCACGAGCAGTACTTC. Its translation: CSARPPDRAHEQYF.

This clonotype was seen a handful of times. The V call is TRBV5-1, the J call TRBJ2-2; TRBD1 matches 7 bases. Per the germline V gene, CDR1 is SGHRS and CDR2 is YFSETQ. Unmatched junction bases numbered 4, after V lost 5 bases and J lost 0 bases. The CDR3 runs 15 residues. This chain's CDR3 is CASSKGATNTGELFF. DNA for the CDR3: TGCGCCAGCAGTAAGGGGGCTACGAACACCGGGGAGCTGTTTTTT.

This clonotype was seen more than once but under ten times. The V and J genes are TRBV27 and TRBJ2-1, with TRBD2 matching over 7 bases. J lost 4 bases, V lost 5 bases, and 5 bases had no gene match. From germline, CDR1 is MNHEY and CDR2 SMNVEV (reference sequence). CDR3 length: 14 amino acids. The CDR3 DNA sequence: TGTGCCAGCAGTACAGCTAGCGGTTACAATGAGCAGTTCTTC. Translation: CASSTASGYNEQFF.

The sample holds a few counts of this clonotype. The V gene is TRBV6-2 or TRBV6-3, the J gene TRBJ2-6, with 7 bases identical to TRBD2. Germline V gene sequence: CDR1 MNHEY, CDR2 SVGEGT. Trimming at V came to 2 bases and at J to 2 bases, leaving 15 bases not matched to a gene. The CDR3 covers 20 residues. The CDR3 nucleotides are TGTGCCAGCAGTTACCCCCGGAGGAGCGGGAAAGGGGCTGGGGCCAACGTCCTGACTTTC. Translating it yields CASSYPRRSGKGAGANVLTF.

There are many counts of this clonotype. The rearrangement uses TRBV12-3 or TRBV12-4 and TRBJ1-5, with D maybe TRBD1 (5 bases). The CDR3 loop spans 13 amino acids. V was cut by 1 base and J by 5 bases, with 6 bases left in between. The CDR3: CASSLGDDQPQHF. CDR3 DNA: TGTGCCAGCAGTTTAGGGGACGATCAGCCCCAGCATTTT.

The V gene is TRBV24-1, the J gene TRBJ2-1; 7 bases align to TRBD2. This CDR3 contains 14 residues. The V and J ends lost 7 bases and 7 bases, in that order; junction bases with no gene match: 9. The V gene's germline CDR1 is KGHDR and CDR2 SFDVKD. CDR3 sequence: CATRLGPGGNEQFF. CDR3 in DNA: TGTGCCACCAGGCTGGGCCCCGGGGGGAATGAGCAGTTCTTC.

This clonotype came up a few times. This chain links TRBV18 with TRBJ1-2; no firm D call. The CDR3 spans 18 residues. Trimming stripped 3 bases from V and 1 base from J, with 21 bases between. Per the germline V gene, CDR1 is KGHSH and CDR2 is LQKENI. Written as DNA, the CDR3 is TGTGCCAGCTCACCGGTCGATTTCAACGGAAGATTTAACTATGGCTACACCTTC. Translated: CASSPVDFNGRFNYGYTF.

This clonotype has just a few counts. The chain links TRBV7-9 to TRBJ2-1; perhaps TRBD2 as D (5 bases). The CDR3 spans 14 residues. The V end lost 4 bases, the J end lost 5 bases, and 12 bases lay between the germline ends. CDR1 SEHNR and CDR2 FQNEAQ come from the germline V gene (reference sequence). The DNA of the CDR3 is TGTGCCAGCAGCTGGCTTCGGGGTGACAATGAGCAGTTCTTC. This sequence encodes CASSWLRGDNEQFF.

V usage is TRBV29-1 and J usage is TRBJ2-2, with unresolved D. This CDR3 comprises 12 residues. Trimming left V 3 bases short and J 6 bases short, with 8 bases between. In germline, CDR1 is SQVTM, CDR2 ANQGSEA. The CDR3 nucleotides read TGCAGCGTTGATGGCTTCGCCGGGGAGCTGTTTTTT. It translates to CSVDGFAGELFF.

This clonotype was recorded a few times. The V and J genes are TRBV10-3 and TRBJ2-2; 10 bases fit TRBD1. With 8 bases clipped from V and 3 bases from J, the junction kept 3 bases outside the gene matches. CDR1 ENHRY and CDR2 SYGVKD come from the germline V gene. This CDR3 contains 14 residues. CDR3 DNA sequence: TGTGCCATCGGGGACAGGGGATACACCGGGGAGCTGTTTTTT. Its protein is CAIGDRGYTGELFF.

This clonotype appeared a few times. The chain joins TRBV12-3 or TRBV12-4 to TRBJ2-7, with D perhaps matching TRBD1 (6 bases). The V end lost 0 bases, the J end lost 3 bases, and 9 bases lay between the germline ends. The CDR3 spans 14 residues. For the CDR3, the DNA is TGTGCCAGCAGTTTAGCGGGGGCCTTCTACGAGCAGTACTTC. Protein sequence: CASSLAGAFYEQYF.

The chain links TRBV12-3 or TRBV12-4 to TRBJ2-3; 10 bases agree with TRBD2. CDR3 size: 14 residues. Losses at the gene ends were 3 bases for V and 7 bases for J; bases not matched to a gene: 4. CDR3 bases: TGTGCCAGCAGTTTTAGCGGGGGGCTACATACGCAGTATTTT. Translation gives CASSFSGGLHTQYF.

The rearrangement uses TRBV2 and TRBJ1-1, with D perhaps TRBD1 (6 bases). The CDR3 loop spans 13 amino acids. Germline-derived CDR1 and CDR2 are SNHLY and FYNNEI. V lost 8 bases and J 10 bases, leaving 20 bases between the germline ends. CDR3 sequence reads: CASALRGAPIAFF. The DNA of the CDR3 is TGTGCCAGCGCCCTAAGGGGGGCGCCGATAGCTTTCTTT.

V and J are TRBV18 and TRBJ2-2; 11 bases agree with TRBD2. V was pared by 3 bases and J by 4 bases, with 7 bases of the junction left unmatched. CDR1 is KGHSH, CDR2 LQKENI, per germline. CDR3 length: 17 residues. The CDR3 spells CASSPATSGVLTGELFF. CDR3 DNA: TGTGCCAGCTCACCCGCGACTAGCGGGGTACTCACCGGGGAGCTGTTTTTT.

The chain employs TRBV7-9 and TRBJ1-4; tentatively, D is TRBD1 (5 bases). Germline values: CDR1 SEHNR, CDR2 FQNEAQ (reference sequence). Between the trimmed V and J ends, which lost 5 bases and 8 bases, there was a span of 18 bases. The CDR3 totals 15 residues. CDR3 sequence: CASSGGPREGEKLFF. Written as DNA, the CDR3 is TGTGCCAGCAGCGGTGGGCCCCGGGAGGGGGAAAAACTGTTTTTT. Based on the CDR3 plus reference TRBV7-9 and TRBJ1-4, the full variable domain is DTGVSQNPRHKITKRGQNVTFRCDPISEHNRLYWYRQTLGQGPEFLTYFQNEAQLEKSRLLSDRFSAERPKGSFSTLEIQRTEQGDSAMYLCASSGGPREGEKLFFGSGTQLSVL.

This chain's CDR3 is CATSRDQGENYGYTF. In nucleotides, the CDR3 is TGTGCCACCAGCAGAGATCAGGGAGAAAACTATGGCTACACCTTC. This rearrangement joins TRBV15 to TRBJ1-2; D may be TRBD1 (5 bases). Trimming removed 0 bases from V and 2 bases from J, with 10 bases in between. CDR1 LNHNV and CDR2 YYDKDF come from the germline V gene (reference sequence). CDR3 length: 15 residues.

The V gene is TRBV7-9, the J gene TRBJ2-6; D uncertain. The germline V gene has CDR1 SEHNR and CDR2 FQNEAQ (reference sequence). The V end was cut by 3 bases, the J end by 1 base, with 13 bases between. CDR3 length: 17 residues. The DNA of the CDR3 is TGTGCCAGCAGCTTCGGCAGTGCTCTTTCTGGGGCCAACGTCCTGACTTTC. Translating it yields CASSFGSALSGANVLTF.

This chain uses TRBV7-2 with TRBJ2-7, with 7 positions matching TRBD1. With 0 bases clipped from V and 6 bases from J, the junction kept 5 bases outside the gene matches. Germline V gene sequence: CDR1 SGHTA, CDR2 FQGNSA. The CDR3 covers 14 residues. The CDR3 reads CASSLAQGVSEQYF. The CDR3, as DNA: TGTGCCAGCAGCTTAGCTCAGGGGGTCTCCGAGCAGTACTTC.

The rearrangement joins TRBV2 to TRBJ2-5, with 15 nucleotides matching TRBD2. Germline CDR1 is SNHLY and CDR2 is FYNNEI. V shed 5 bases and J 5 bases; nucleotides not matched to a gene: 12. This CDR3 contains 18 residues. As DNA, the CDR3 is TGTGCCAGCAGTCTTTCCGGGACTAGCGGGAGGAACACCGAGACCCAGTACTTC. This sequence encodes CASSLSGTSGRNTETQYF.

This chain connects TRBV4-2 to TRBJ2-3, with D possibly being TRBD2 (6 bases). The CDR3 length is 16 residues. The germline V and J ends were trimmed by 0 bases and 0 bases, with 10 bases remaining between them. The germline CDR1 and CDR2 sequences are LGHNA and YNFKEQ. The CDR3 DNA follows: TGTGCCAGCAGCCAAGATAGCGGATGGAGCACAGATACGCAGTATTTT. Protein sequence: CASSQDSGWSTDTQYF.

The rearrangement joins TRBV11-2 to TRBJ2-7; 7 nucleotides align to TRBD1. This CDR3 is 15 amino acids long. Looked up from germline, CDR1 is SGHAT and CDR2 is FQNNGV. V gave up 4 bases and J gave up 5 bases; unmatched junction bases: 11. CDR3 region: CASSSLRDRVHEQYF. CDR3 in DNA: TGTGCCAGCAGCTCCCTTCGAGACAGGGTACACGAGCAGTACTTC.